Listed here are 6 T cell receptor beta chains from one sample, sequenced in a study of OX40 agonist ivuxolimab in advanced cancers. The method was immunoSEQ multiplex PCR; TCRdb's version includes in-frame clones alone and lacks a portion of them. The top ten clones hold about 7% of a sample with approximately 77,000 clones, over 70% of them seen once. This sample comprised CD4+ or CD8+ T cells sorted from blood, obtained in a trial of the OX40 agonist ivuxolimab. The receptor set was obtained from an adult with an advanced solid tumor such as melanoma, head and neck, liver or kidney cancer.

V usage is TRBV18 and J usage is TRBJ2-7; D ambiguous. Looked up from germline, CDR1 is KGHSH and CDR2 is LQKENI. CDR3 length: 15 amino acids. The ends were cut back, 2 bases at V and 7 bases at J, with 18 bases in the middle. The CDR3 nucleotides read TGTGCCAGCTCACCAATATTAGATTCGGCCGGGGAGCAGTACTTC. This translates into CASSPILDSAGEQYF. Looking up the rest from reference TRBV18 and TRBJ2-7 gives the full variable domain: NAGVMQNPRHLVRRRGQEARLRCSPMKGHSHVYWYRQLPEEGLKFMVYLQKENIIDESGMPKERFSAEFPKEGPSILRIQQVVRGDSAAYFCASSPILDSAGEQYFGPGTRLTVT.

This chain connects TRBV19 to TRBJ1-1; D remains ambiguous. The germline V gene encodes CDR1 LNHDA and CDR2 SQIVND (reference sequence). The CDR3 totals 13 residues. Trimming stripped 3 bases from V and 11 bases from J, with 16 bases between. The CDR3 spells CASSIDTISIAFF. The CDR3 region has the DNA TGTGCCAGTAGTATTGACACAATCTCTATCGCTTTCTTT.

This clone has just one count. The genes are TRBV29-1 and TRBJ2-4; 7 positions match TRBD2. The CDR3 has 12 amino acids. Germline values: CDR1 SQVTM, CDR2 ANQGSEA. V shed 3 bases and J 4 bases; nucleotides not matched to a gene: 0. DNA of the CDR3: TGCAGCGTTGACGGGGGGAAAAACATTCAGTACTTC. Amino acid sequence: CSVDGGKNIQYF.

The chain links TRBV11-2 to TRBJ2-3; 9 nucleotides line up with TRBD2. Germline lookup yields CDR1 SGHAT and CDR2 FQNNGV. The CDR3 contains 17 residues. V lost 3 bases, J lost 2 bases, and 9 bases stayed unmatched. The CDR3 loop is CASSFGRAGGDTDTQYF. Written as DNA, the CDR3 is TGTGCCAGCAGCTTCGGTCGGGCGGGAGGGGACACAGATACGCAGTATTTT.

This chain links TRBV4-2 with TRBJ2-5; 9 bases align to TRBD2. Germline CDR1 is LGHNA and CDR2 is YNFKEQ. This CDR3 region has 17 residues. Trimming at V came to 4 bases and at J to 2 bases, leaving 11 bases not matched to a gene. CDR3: CASSRNGDSGGQETQYF. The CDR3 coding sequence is TGTGCCAGCAGCCGAAACGGGGATAGCGGGGGACAAGAGACCCAGTACTTC.

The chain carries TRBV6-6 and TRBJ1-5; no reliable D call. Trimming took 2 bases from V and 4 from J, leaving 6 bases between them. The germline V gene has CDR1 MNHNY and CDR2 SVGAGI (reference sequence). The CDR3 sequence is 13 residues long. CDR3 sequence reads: CASSYTYNQPQHF. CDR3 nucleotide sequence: TGTGCCAGCAGTTACACTTATAATCAGCCCCAGCATTTT.